Here is one T cell receptor beta chain with its context. The antigen is undetermined. This specimen comes from a study of radiation and T cells in renal cell carcinoma. Time point given: blood 2 weeks post-SBRT. The treatment is: 15 Gy SBRT to primary tumor, nephrectomy 4 weeks later. After SBRT, blood was collected at 2 and 4 weeks, plus baseline. Sequencing was performed with immunoSEQ multiplex PCR; in TCRdb, only in-frame clones are kept and a portion is missing. The table includes roughly 78,000 clones, roughly 80% detected once. Looked up from germline, CDR1 is MDHEN and CDR2 is SYDVKM. The CDR3 runs 14 residues. Trimming took 6 bases from V and 9 from J; bases not matched to a gene: 11. The study's findings and limits: Top tumor clonotypes rose in blood 2 weeks post-radiation, then contracted.

The receptor comes from a man between 60 and 75 years old with renal cell carcinoma. This chain joins TRBV28 and TRBJ1-5; 7 bases agree with TRBD1. Sample: blood, taken from a patient whose treatment included radiotherapy and nephrectomy. DNA of the CDR3: TGTGCCAGCAGGACAGACAGGGTTTTAGGGCCCCAGCATTTT. This gives the protein CASRTDRVLGPQHF. Using reference TRBV28 and TRBJ1-5 for the parts outside the CDR3, the full variable domain is DVKVTQSSRYLVKRTGEKVFLECVQDMDHENMFWYRQDPGLGLRLIYFSYDVKMKEKGDIPEGYSVSREKKERFSLILESASTNQTSMYLCASRTDRVLGPQHFGDGTRLSIL.